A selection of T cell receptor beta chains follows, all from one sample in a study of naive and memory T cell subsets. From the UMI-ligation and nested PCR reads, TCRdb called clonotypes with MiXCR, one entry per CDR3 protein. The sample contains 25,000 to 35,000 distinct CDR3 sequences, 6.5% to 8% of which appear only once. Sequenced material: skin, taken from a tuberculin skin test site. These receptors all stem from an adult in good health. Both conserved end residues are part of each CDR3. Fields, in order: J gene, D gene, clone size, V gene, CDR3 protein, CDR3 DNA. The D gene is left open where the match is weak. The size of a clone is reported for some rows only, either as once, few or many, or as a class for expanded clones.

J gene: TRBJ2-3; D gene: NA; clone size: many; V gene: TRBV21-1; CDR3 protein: CALGMGGHPWGDTQYF; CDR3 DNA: TGTGCCCTCGGGATGGGGGGGCACCCTTGGGGAGATACGCAGTATTTT
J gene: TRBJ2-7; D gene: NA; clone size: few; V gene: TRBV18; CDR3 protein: CASSPPTSYEQYF; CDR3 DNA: TGTGCCAGCTCACCGCCTACTTCCTACGAGCAGTACTTC
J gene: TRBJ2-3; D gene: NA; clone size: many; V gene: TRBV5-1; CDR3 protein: CASGKESTSTDTQYF; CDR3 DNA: TGCGCCAGCGGGAAAGAATCCACTAGCACAGATACGCAGTATTTT
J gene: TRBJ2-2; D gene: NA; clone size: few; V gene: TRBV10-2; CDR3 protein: CASTPPGQTNTGELFF; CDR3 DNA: TGCGCCAGCACTCCCCCGGGACAAACTAACACCGGGGAGCTGTTTTTT
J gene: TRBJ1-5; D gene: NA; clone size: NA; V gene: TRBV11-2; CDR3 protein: CASSLRQGHQPQHF; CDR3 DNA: TGTGCCAGCAGCTTGCGCCAGGGCCACCAGCCCCAGCATTTT
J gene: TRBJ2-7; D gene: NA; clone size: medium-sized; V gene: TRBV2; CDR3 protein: CASSADSSRQYF; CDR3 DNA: TGTGCCAGCAGTGCGGACAGTTCGAGGCAGTACTTC
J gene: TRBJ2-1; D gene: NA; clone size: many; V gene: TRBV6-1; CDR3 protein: CASSGHGNYNEQFF; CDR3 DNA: TGTGCCAGCAGTGGACACGGGAACTACAATGAGCAGTTCTTC
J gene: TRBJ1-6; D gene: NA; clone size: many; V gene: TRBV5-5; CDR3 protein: CASSLGGIPLHF; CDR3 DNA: TGTGCCAGCAGCTTGGGTGGCATACCCCTGCACTTT
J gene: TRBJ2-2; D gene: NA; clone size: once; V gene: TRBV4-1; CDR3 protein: CASSQTGPTGGELFF; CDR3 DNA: TGCGCCAGCAGCCAAACGGGACCCACGGGGGGGGAGCTGTTTTTT
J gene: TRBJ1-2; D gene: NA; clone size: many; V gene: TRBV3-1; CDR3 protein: CASSQGSMLVYTF; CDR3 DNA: TGTGCCAGCAGCCAAGGTTCGATGCTGGTCTACACCTTC
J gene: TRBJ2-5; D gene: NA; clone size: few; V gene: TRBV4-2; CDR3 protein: CASSQGQETQYF; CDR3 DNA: TGTGCCAGCAGCCAAGGACAAGAGACCCAGTACTTC
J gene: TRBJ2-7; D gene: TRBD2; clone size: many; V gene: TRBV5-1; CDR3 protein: CASSSAGDPYEQYF; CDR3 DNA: TGCGCCAGCAGCTCGGCGGGGGACCCCTACGAGCAGTACTTC
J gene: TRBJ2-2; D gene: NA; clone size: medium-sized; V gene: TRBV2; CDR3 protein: CASQQGPNTGELFF; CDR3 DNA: TGTGCCAGCCAACAGGGCCCAAACACCGGGGAGCTGTTTTTT
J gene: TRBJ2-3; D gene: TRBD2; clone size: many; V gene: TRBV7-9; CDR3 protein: CASSRRLGTSGRGTDTQYF; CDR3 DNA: TGTGCCAGCAGCCGAAGACTCGGGACTAGCGGACGAGGCACAGATACGCAGTATTTT
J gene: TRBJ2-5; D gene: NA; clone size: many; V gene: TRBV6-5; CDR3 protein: CASSYGGAGETQYF; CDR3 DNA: TGTGCCAGCAGTTATGGGGGGGCAGGAGAGACCCAGTACTTC
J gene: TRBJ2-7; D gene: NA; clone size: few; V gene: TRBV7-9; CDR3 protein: CASSRRDYEQYF; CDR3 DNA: TGTGCCAGCAGTCGAAGAGACTACGAGCAGTACTTC
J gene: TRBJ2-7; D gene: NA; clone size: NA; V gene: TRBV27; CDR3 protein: CASSLSRVGEQYF; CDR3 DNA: TGTGCCAGCAGTTTATCAAGGGTCGGCGAGCAGTACTTC
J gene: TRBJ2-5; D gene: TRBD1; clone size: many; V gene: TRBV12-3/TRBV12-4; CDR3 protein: CASSPGQGRGETQYF; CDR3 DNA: TGTGCCAGCAGCCCAGGACAGGGCAGAGGAGAGACCCAGTACTTC
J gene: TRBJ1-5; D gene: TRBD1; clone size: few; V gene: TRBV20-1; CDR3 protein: CSARGPGTGWGGNQPQHF; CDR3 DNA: TGCAGTGCTAGAGGTCCCGGGACAGGGTGGGGTGGCAATCAGCCCCAGCATTTT
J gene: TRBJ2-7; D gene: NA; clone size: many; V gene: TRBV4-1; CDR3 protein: CASSPPGTYEQYF; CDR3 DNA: TGCGCCAGCAGCCCCCCGGGGACCTACGAGCAGTACTTC
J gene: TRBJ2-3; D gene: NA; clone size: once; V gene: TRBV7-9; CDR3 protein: CASSSTGGSPGTQYF; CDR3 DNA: TGTGCCAGCAGCTCGACCGGCGGATCCCCAGGTACGCAGTATTTT
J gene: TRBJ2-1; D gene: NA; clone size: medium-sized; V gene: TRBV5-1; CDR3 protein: CASSEESPQTEQFF; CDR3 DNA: TGCGCCAGCAGCGAAGAGAGCCCACAGACCGAGCAGTTCTTC
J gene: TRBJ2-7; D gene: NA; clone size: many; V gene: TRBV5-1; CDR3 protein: CASSLIGGGYEQYF; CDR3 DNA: TGCGCCAGCAGCTTGATCGGGGGAGGCTACGAGCAGTACTTC
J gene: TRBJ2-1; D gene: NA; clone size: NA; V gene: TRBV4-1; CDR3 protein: CASSQYRPRADEQFF; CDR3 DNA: TGCGCCAGCAGCCAATATAGGCCCCGAGCCGATGAGCAGTTCTTC
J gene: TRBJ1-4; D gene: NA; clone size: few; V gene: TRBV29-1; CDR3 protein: CSVGESPEKLFF; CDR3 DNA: TGCAGCGTTGGTGAAAGTCCTGAAAAACTGTTTTTT
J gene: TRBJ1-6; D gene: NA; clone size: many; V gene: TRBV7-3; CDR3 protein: CASSPGTANSPLHF; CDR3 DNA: TGTGCCAGCAGCCCCGGGACGGCTAATTCACCCCTCCACTTT
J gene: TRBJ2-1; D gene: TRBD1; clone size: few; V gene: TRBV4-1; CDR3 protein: CASSRVGTGNNEQFF; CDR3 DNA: TGCGCCAGCAGCCGCGTCGGGACAGGAAACAATGAGCAGTTCTTC
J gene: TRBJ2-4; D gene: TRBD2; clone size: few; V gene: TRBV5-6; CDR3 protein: CASSLGGTSLVGLAKNIQYF; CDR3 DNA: TGTGCCAGCAGCTTGGGGGGGACTAGCCTCGTAGGCTTAGCCAAAAACATTCAGTACTTC
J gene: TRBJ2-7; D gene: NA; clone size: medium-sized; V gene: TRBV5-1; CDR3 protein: CASHGNNYEQYF; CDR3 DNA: TGCGCCAGCCATGGAAACAACTACGAGCAGTACTTC
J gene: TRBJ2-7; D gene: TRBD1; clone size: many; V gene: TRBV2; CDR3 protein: CASSEQGVAYEQYF; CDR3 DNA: TGTGCCAGCAGTGAACAGGGGGTCGCCTACGAGCAGTACTTC
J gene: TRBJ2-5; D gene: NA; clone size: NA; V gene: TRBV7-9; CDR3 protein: CASSCGETQYF; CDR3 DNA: TGTGCCAGCAGCTGTGGGGAGACCCAGTACTTC
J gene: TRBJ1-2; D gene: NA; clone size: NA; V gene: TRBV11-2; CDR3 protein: CANSLDPKGTLSDYGYTF; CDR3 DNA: TGTGCCAACAGCTTAGATCCTAAGGGGACCTTAAGCGACTATGGCTACACCTTC
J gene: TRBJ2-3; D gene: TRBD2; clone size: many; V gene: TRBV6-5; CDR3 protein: CASSYVGLAGTDTQYF; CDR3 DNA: TGTGCCAGCAGTTACGTAGGACTAGCGGGCACAGATACGCAGTATTTT
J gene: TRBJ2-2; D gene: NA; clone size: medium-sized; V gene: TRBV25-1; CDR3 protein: CASSDRPGGTGELFF; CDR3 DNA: TGTGCCAGCAGTGACCGCCCTGGGGGCACCGGGGAGCTGTTTTTT
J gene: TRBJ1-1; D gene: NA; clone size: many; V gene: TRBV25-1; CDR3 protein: CASSGPGSLWRAFF; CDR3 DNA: TGTGCCAGCAGTGGCCCGGGATCTCTTTGGAGGGCTTTCTTT
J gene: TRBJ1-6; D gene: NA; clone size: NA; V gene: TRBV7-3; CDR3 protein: CASSLGGRGYSPLHF; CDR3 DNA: TGTGCCAGCAGCTTAGGGGGCCGCGGCTATTCACCCCTCCACTTT
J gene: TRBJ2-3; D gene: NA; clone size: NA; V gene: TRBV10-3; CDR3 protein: CAIMQDDSDTQYF; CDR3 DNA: TGTGCCATCATGCAGGACGACTCAGATACGCAGTATTTT
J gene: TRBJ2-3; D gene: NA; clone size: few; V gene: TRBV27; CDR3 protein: CASSPIQGTDTQYF; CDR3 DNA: TGTGCCAGCAGTCCGATTCAGGGTACAGATACGCAGTATTTT
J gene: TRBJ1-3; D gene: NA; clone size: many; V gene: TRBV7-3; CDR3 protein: CASSLRKKRDTSRKYSGNTIYF; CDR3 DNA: TGTGCCAGCAGCTTGAGAAAAAAGCGGGACACATCCCGCAAATACTCTGGAAACACCATATATTTT
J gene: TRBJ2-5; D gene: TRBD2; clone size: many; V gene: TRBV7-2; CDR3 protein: CASRTPSGGASETQYF; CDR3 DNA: TGTGCCAGCAGGACTCCTAGCGGGGGGGCCTCAGAGACCCAGTACTTC
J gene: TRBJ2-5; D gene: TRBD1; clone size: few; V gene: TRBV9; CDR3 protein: CASSARGRVETQYF; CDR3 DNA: TGTGCCAGCAGCGCCAGGGGGCGGGTAGAGACCCAGTACTTC
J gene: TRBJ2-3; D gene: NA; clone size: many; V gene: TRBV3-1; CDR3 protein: CASSIRTGDTQYF; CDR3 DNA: TGTGCCAGCAGCATTCGGACGGGAGATACGCAGTATTTT
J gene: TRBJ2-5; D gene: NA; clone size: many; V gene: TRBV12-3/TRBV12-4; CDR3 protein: CASSLTATTRGGAQYF; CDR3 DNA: TGTGCCAGCAGTTTAACTGCAACTACCAGGGGTGGGGCCCAGTACTTC
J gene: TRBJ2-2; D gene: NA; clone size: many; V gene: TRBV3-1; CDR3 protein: CASSQVILNANTGELFF; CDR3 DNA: TGTGCCAGCAGCCAAGTCATTCTGAACGCGAACACCGGGGAGCTGTTTTTT
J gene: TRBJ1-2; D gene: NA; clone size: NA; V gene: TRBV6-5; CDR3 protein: CASTQGGGGEGYTF; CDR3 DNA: TGTGCCAGCACCCAAGGGGGGGGAGGTGAAGGCTACACCTTC
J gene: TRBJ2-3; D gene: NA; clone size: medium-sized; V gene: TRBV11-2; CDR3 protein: CASSPTDTQYF; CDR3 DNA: TGTGCCAGCAGTCCCACAGATACGCAGTATTTT
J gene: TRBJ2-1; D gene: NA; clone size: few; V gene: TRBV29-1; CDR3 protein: CSVRINEQFF; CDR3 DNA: TGCAGCGTTCGTATCAATGAGCAGTTCTTC
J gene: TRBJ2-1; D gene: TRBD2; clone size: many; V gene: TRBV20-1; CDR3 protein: CSAYIAGGFYNEQFF; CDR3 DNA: TGCAGTGCTTATATAGCGGGGGGGTTTTACAATGAGCAGTTCTTC
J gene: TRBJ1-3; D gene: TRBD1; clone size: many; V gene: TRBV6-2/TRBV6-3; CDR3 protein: CASTDRARIISGNTIYF; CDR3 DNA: TGTGCCAGCACGGACAGGGCTCGGATCATCTCTGGAAACACCATATATTTT
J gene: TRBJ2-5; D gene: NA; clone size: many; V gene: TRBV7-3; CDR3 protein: CASSFQGLHQETQYF; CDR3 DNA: TGTGCCAGCAGCTTCCAGGGACTCCACCAAGAGACCCAGTACTTC
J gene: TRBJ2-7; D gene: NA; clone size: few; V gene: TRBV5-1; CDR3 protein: CASSAEGRAEQYF; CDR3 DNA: TGCGCCAGCAGCGCTGAGGGACGAGCTGAGCAGTACTTC
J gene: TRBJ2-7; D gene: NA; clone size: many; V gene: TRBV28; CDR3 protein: CASSNYEQYF; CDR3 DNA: TGTGCCAGCAGTAACTACGAGCAGTACTTC
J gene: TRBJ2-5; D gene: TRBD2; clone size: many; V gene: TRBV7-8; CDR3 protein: CASSFAGGPQETQYF; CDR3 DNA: TGTGCCAGCAGCTTTGCGGGGGGGCCTCAAGAGACCCAGTACTTC
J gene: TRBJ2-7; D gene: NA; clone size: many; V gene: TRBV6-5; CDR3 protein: CASSYSMRYEQYF; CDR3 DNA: TGTGCCAGCAGTTACTCGATGCGGTACGAGCAGTACTTC
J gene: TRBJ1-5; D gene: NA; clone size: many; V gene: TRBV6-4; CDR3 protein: CASSETVGNQPQHF; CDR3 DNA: TGTGCCAGCAGTGAAACAGTGGGCAATCAGCCCCAGCATTTT
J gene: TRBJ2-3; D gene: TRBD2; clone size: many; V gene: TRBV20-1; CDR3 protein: CSARLPSSGGSISTDTQYF; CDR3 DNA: TGCAGTGCTAGACTCCCCTCTAGCGGGGGTAGTATTAGCACAGATACGCAGTATTTT
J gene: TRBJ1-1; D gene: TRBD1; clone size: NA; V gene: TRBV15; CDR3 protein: CATSRGTGGTEAFF; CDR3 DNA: TGTGCCACCAGCAGAGGGACAGGGGGCACTGAAGCTTTCTTT
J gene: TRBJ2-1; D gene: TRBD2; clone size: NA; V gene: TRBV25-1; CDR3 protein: CASRERGGSYNEQFF; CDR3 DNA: TGTGCCAGCAGGGAGCGGGGGGGCTCCTACAATGAGCAGTTCTTC
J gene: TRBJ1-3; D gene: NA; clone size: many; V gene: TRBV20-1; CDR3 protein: CSARPPGRSYPYSGNTIYF; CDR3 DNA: TGCAGTGCTCGACCCCCGGGACGATCCTACCCCTACTCTGGAAACACCATATATTTT
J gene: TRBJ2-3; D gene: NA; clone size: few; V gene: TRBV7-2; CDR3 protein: CASSLGYLNTDTQYF; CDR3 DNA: TGTGCCAGCAGCTTGGGTTATTTAAACACAGATACGCAGTATTTT